Below are 32 T cell receptor beta chains sequenced from a single sample in a study of shared clonotypes between healthy human individuals. The protocol was immunoSEQ multiplex PCR, while the TCRdb copy is restricted to in-frame clones and leaves out a portion. The profile shows tens of thousands of clones, under 65% of them singletons. Specimen: memory CD8+ T cells sorted from blood. Subset given: CD45RO+ cells pooled with CCR7-negative TemRA cells. These receptors were obtained from a man aged 25 to 45 in good health.

The rearrangement links TRBV6-6 to TRBJ2-7; the D gene is possibly TRBD2 (5 bases). CDR3 length equals 12 residues. V lost 6 bases to trimming and J lost 0 bases, with 6 bases between them. Germline V gives CDR1 MNHNY, CDR2 SVGAGI (reference sequence). The CDR3 reads CASSGLSYEQYF. The CDR3, as DNA: TGTGCCAGCAGCGGACTCTCCTACGAGCAGTACTTC.

This rearrangement joins TRBV5-4 to TRBJ2-1; D call uncertain. The germline V and J ends were trimmed by 1 base and 4 bases, with 6 bases remaining between them. CDR1 SGHNT and CDR2 YYREEE come from the germline V gene (reference sequence). This CDR3 has 13 residues. Here the CDR3 reads CASSLFRYNEQFF. CDR3 coding DNA: TGTGCCAGCAGCTTGTTCAGATACAATGAGCAGTTCTTC.

The chain links TRBV27 to TRBJ2-5; the match to TRBD2 covers 8 bases. Per germline, CDR1 MNHEY and CDR2 SMNVEV (reference sequence). The CDR3 runs 15 residues. V trimming: 0 bases; J trimming: 6 bases; junction bases outside the gene matches: 6. CDR3 amino acids: CASSLSSGSFQTQYF. The CDR3 bases are TGTGCCAGCAGTTTATCCAGCGGGAGCTTTCAGACCCAGTACTTC.

This clone was detected ten times or more. The CDR3 sequence: CASSGTEYEQYF. The CDR3 bases are TGTGCCAGCAGCGGGACAGAGTACGAGCAGTACTTC. The chain uses TRBV6-5 and TRBJ2-7, with 7 positions matching TRBD1. V trimming: 6 bases; J trimming: 4 bases; junction bases outside the gene matches: 3. Germline V gives CDR1 MNHEY, CDR2 SVGAGI. This CDR3 contains 12 residues.

V usage is TRBV7-7 and J usage is TRBJ1-2; D uncertain. The V gene's germline CDR1 is SSHAT and CDR2 FNYEAQ (reference sequence). Trimming took off 5 bases at V and 4 bases at J, with 20 bases between the two ends. This CDR3 is 16 amino acids long. The CDR3 sequence is CASSLTGSRKTYGYTF. CDR3 nucleotides: TGTGCCAGCAGCCTAACCGGTAGCCGAAAGACCTATGGCTACACCTTC. Filled out from reference TRBV7-7 and TRBJ1-2, the complete variable domain reads GAGVSQSPRYKVTKRGQDVTLRCDPISSHATLYWYQQALGQGPEFLTYFNYEAQPDKSGLPSDRFSAERPEGSISTLTIQRTEQRDSAMYRCASSLTGSRKTYGYTFGSGTRLTVV.

This clone was counted many times. V gene TRBV4-2 combines with J gene TRBJ2-6; the D is unclear. V shed 0 bases and J shed 0 bases, with 9 bases lying between them. From germline, CDR1 is LGHNA and CDR2 YNFKEQ. The CDR3 has 17 amino acids. CDR3 loop: CASSQDGDSSGANVLTF. CDR3 DNA sequence: TGTGCCAGCAGCCAAGATGGAGATAGCTCTGGGGCCAACGTCCTGACTTTC.

The CDR3 loop reads CASSQFYRGPYEQYF. The CDR3 nucleotides read TGTGCCAGCAGCCAATTCTACAGGGGCCCCTACGAGCAGTACTTC. The chain uses TRBV14 and TRBJ2-7, with TRBD1 matching 7 bases. V trimming: 2 bases; J trimming: 2 bases; junction bases outside the gene matches: 6. The germline V gene encodes CDR1 SGHDN and CDR2 FVKESK. The CDR3 consists of 15 residues.

The V and J genes are TRBV5-6 and TRBJ2-1, with 7 bases lining up with TRBD1. The ends lost 0 bases at V and 5 bases at J; junction bases unmatched: 8. In germline, CDR1 is SGHDT, CDR2 YYEEEE. The CDR3 spans 16 residues. Here the CDR3 reads CASSLVGPGQNNEQFF. CDR3 coding DNA: TGTGCCAGCAGCTTGGTAGGTCCGGGACAGAACAATGAGCAGTTCTTC.

In this sample, this clone turned up once. This sequence is one base from a far larger clone and is likely a read error. The sample has other DNA sequences that encode this CDR3 too. This chain uses TRBV4-2 with TRBJ2-1; D is perhaps TRBD1 (6 bases). CDR1 LGHNA and CDR2 YNFKEQ come from the germline V gene. V dropped 0 bases and J dropped 10 bases, with 7 bases sitting between them. The length of the CDR3 is 12 residues. CDR3 DNA sequence: TGTGCCAGCAGCCAAGAGGGGACAGAGCAGTTCTTC. It specifies CASSQEGTEQFF.

The V and J genes are TRBV7-2 and TRBJ2-7, with a possible D match to TRBD2 (6 bases). Trimming took off 5 bases at V and 9 bases at J, with 26 bases between the two ends. The CDR3 has 16 residues. In germline, CDR1 is SGHTA, CDR2 FQGNSA. DNA of the CDR3: TGTGCCAGCAGCCCGGGCGGAGGGCGTTTGGTATTAGGGCAGTACTTC. Its protein is CASSPGGGRLVLGQYF.

J is TRBJ2-1 and V is TRBV11-2; TRBD2 matches at 7 bases. This CDR3 is 13 amino acids long. Germline loops: CDR1 SGHAT, CDR2 FQNNGV. The trim removed 0 bases at V and 15 bases at J, leaving 8 bases unmatched. CDR3 DNA: TGTGCCAGCAGCTTAGATAGGGCGGGAGTGTGGTTCTTC. This gives the protein CASSLDRAGVWFF.

The V gene is TRBV2, the J gene TRBJ1-3, with D possibly matching TRBD1 (5 bases). Trimming took 5 bases from V and 0 from J, leaving 14 bases between them. The CDR3 runs to 16 residues. Germline CDR1 reads SNHLY; CDR2 reads FYNNEI. The CDR3 region has the DNA TGTGCCAGCAGTTCTAATCGACAGACCTCTGGAAACACCATATATTTT. Its protein is CASSSNRQTSGNTIYF.

This clone was detected many times. The chain carries TRBV28 and TRBJ2-3; 10 bases map to TRBD2. Losses at the gene ends were 3 bases for V and 3 bases for J; bases not matched to a gene: 6. The germline V gene encodes CDR1 MDHEN and CDR2 SYDVKM. The CDR3 loop spans 16 amino acids. The CDR3 is CASSFFASGGTDTQYF. The CDR3 nucleotides read TGTGCCAGCAGTTTTTTTGCTAGCGGGGGAACAGATACGCAGTATTTT.

As DNA, the CDR3 is TGTGCCAGCAGGACAGGGACAAATCAGCCCCAGCATTTT. Amino acids: CASRTGTNQPQHF. The chain employs TRBV2 and TRBJ1-5, with TRBD1 identical over 7 bases. This CDR3 spans 13 amino acids. Germline lookup yields CDR1 SNHLY and CDR2 FYNNEI. The J segment lost 4 bases and the V segment lost 6 bases, leaving 3 bases of the junction unmatched.

As regards this clone: One end of the junction does not line up with germline, which may come from a read error. Other nucleotide sequences in the sample specify the same CDR3. The V call is TRBV28, the J call TRBJ2-1; 7 nucleotides align to TRBD2. This CDR3 contains 19 residues. CDR1 is MDHEN and CDR2 is SYDVKM in the germline V gene. The CDR3 sequence is CASSLVWRTSGTTYNEQFF. The CDR3 DNA follows: TGTGCTAGCAGTTTAGTCTGGCGGACGAGCGGGACTACCTACAATGAGCAGTTCTTC.

The V call is TRBV28, the J call TRBJ2-3, with D uncertain. This CDR3 region has 15 residues. The V and J ends lost 6 bases and 1 base respectively, with 14 bases between them. From germline, CDR1 is MDHEN and CDR2 SYDVKM. The CDR3 sequence: CASSSTGRGTDTQYF. CDR3 DNA: TGTGCCAGCAGCTCCACCGGAAGGGGCACAGATACGCAGTATTTT.

This chain links TRBV6-5 with TRBJ2-7; D may be TRBD1 (6 bases). The CDR3 covers 13 residues. V lost 6 bases and J lost 6, with 15 bases in between. CDR1 is MNHEY and CDR2 is SVGAGI in the germline V gene. As DNA, the CDR3 is TGTGCCAGCAGCTACCTAACAGGGACCGAGCAGTACTTC. It specifies CASSYLTGTEQYF.

This clone is a singleton in its sample. The chain links TRBV21-1 to TRBJ2-3; TRBD2, the D gene given by the table, was not confirmed from the DNA. TRBV21-1 is flagged as a pseudogene. The CDR3 loop spans 17 amino acids. The CDR3 sequence: CASSDRLAGAVTDTQYF. CDR3 bases: TGTGCCAGCAGCGACAGACTAGCGGGAGCGGTCACAGATACGCAGTATTTT.

This clone was found a few times. J is TRBJ2-5 and V is TRBV5-4; 7 bases line up with TRBD1. The CDR3 is 15 residues long. Per the germline V gene, CDR1 is SGHNT and CDR2 is YYREEE (reference sequence). V trimming: 0 bases; J trimming: 1 base; junction bases outside the gene matches: 3. CDR3 sequence (DNA): TGTGCCAGCAGCTTGGATAGGGGGCCCCAAGAGACCCAGTACTTC. It encodes CASSLDRGPQETQYF.

The chain combines TRBV7-6 with TRBJ2-2; TRBD2 matches at 9 bases. V was clipped by 2 bases and J by 1 base; unmatched bases: 2. Germline values: CDR1 SGHVS, CDR2 FNYEAQ. The length of the CDR3 is 16 residues. Here the CDR3 DNA reads TGTGCCAGCAGCTTAAAAGCGGGGGGGAACACCGGGGAGCTGTTTTTT. Translating it yields CASSLKAGGNTGELFF.

This clone has just a few counts. The rearrangement uses TRBV5-1 and TRBJ2-1; TRBD1 is a possible D gene (5 bases). From germline, CDR1 is SGHRS and CDR2 YFSETQ. V was cut by 5 bases and J by 0 bases, with 12 bases left in between. The CDR3 is 15 residues long. The CDR3 nucleotides are TGCGCCAGCAGGCCGACAGACATCTCCTACAATGAGCAGTTCTTC. Translation: CASRPTDISYNEQFF.

This sequence joins TRBV6-5 and TRBJ2-5; D might be TRBD1 (6 bases). The CDR3 is 14 residues long. CDR1 is MNHEY, CDR2 SVGAGI, per germline. Trimming left V 4 bases short and J 5 bases short, with 14 bases between. CDR3 in amino acids: CASSLKQGLETQYF. The CDR3 nucleotides read TGTGCCAGCAGTTTGAAGCAGGGGCTCGAGACCCAGTACTTC.

This clone occurred many times. CDR3 sequence: CASSPGLDSYNEQFF. Here the CDR3 DNA reads TGTGCCAGCAGTCCGGGACTCGACTCCTACAATGAGCAGTTCTTC. V is TRBV6-5 and J is TRBJ2-1, with D possibly matching TRBD2 (6 bases). CDR3 length: 15 residues. V dropped 5 bases and J dropped 0 bases, with 11 bases sitting between them. The V gene's germline CDR1 is MNHEY and CDR2 SVGAGI.

This clone was picked up many times. This specimen includes other DNA sequences encoding the same CDR3. The CDR3 spells CASSYGTGGYEQYF. The CDR3 DNA follows: TGTGCCAGCAGTTACGGGACAGGGGGCTACGAGCAGTACTTC. V is TRBV6-5 and J is TRBJ2-7; 11 bases line up with TRBD1. Trimming removed 2 bases from V and 3 bases from J; junction bases left unmatched: 0. This CDR3 region has 14 residues. Germline CDR1 is MNHEY and CDR2 is SVGAGI.

This clone was recorded many times. This rearrangement joins TRBV30 to TRBJ2-1; TRBD2 is a possible D gene (6 bases). This CDR3 has 12 residues. The germline gives CDR1 GTSNPN, CDR2 SVGIG (reference sequence). The V gene lost 5 bases and the J gene lost 7 bases, with 12 bases spanning the gap. CDR3 sequence reads: CAWAGSGNEQFF. CDR3 in DNA: TGTGCCTGGGCCGGGAGCGGGAATGAGCAGTTCTTC.

The V and J genes are TRBV4-1 and TRBJ2-7; either TRBD1 or TRBD2 may fit D (5 bases each). The CDR3 runs 15 residues. Trimming removed 0 bases at V and 5 bases at J, with 14 bases between. From germline, CDR1 is MGHRA and CDR2 YSYEKL. CDR3 protein: CASSQDRPRENEQYF. CDR3 DNA: TGCGCCAGCAGCCAAGATCGGCCCAGGGAGAACGAGCAGTACTTC.

This clone was found many times. The V gene is TRBV15, the J gene TRBJ2-5; 7 nucleotides match TRBD2. There are 13 residues in the CDR3. Germline V gene data show CDR1 as LNHNV and CDR2 as YYDKDF (reference sequence). J was trimmed by 4 bases and V by 5 bases; bases with no gene match: 4. CDR3 nucleotides: TGTGCCACCAGCCATATAGCGGGAGAGACCCAGTACTTC. Translation: CATSHIAGETQYF.

On this clone itself: A far bigger clonotype differs at one base, so this is likely a read error. The sample has other DNA sequences that encode this CDR3 too. The V gene is TRBV11-2, the J gene TRBJ2-5; D is unresolved. Trimming shortened V by 5 bases and J by 5 bases, and 21 bases separated the two germline ends. This CDR3 has 16 amino acids. The V gene's germline CDR1 is SGHAT and CDR2 FQNNGV. The CDR3 DNA is TGTGCCAGCAGCCAAGATCGGGCTAGGACCCTGGAGACCCAGTACTTC. Protein: CASSQDRARTLETQYF.

This chain uses TRBV11-2 with TRBJ2-4, with D tentatively TRBD2 (6 bases). Trimming removed 1 base at V and 8 bases at J, with 15 bases between. The CDR3 loop spans 15 amino acids. Germline V gene data show CDR1 as SGHAT and CDR2 as FQNNGV. In nucleotides, the CDR3 is TGTGCCAGCAGCTTAGCCGGGGCAGGAGGGGACATTCAGTACTTC. The encoded protein is CASSLAGAGGDIQYF.

V is TRBV5-6 and J is TRBJ2-4, with TRBD2 matching 7 bases. Germline V CDR1 and CDR2: SGHDT, YYEEEE. The CDR3 length is 14 residues. V trimming: 0 bases; J trimming: 6 bases; junction bases outside the gene matches: 3. The CDR3 region is CASSLAASGNIQYF. Here the CDR3 DNA reads TGTGCCAGCAGCTTGGCTGCTAGCGGAAACATTCAGTACTTC.

This clone was observed a few times. The chain is built from TRBV28 and TRBJ2-7, with D possibly being TRBD1 or TRBD2 (5 bases each). There are 12 residues in the CDR3. Germline CDR1 and CDR2: MDHEN and SYDVKM. V lost 5 bases and J lost 3, with 8 bases in between. CDR3 in amino acids: CASSGDVYEQYF. The CDR3 nucleotides are TGTGCCAGCAGTGGGGACGTCTACGAGCAGTACTTC.

The V and J genes are TRBV28 and TRBJ2-7, with 10 bases matching TRBD1. V gave up 5 bases and J gave up 1 base; unmatched junction bases: 5. CDR1 is MDHEN and CDR2 is SYDVKM in the germline V gene. There are 15 residues in the CDR3. The CDR3 sequence is CASSPGTGASYEQYF. CDR3 nucleotide sequence: TGTGCCAGCAGTCCAGGGACAGGGGCATCCTACGAGCAGTACTTC.